This T cell receptor beta chain originates from a study of cytomegalovirus exposure and HLA in healthy donors. Germline loops: CDR1 SGHNT, CDR2 YENEEA. CDR3 size: 16 residues. The V and J ends lost 0 bases and 1 base respectively, with 13 bases between them. This PCR relied on a set of 60 Vbeta primers and 13 Jbeta primers. Clones were read by immunoSEQ multiplex PCR, and TCRdb kept only the in-frame ones, dropping some. The sample includes some 140,000 clones, about 76% of them seen just once. Donors consisted of healthy bone marrow donors. Regarding the study as a whole: No immune exposure information besides CMV serostatus was available. The authors enumerated roughly 160 TCR beta chains as linked to cytomegalovirus.

This clone came up once. The antigen remains undetermined. This TCR derives from a female donor in good health and CMV-seronegative. Sequenced input: PBMCs. The genes are TRBV11-3 and TRBJ2-7; D not certain. The CDR3 reads CASSLDLSYVSYEQYF. Written as DNA, the CDR3 is TGTGCCAGCAGCTTAGATCTAAGCTACGTTTCCTACGAGCAGTACTTC.